These 20 T cell receptor beta chains originate from one sample sequenced in a study of blood T cell repertoires in COVID-19. The assay was immunoSEQ multiplex PCR, and TCRdb's table has in-frame clones only and misses some. In the table there are over 250,000 clones, 90% of which are singletons. The sequencing sample was made of PBMCs or T cells enriched from blood (not recorded which). The receptors here all came from a woman aged 25 to 39 who had recovered from COVID-19.

The chain has TRBV21-1 and TRBJ1-1; the D segment call TRBD1 is taken from the table without a DNA check. TRBV21-1 is listed as a pseudogene. The CDR3 totals 17 residues. CDR3 protein: CASSSGQGVWMNTEAFF. The CDR3 DNA reads as TGTGCCAGCAGTTCTGGACAGGGAGTATGGATGAACACTGAAGCTTTCTTT.

J is TRBJ2-7 and V is TRBV2, with D possibly being TRBD1 (6 bases). The CDR3 length is 14 residues. Germline CDR1 SNHLY, CDR2 FYNNEI. V was cut by 6 bases and J by 3 bases, with 15 bases left in between. The CDR3 nucleotides read TGTGCCAGCAGGGTCGGACAGTTCAACTACGAGCAGTACTTC. Its translation is CASRVGQFNYEQYF.

This chain joins TRBV5-6 and TRBJ1-1, with D possibly matching TRBD1 (5 bases). V lost 1 base, J lost 2 bases, and 12 bases lay in between. The CDR3 sequence is 15 residues long. CDR1 and CDR2 from the germline V gene are SGHDT and YYEEEE. The CDR3 DNA follows: TGTGCCAGCAGCTTGAGAATGGGGGGAAACACTGAAGCTTTCTTT. This translates into CASSLRMGGNTEAFF. Drawing the rest from reference TRBV5-6 and TRBJ1-1, the complete variable domain is DAGVTQSPTHLIKTRGQQVTLRCSPKSGHDTVSWYQQALGQGPQFIFQYYEEEERQRGNFPDRFSGHQFPNYSSELNVNALLLGDSALYLCASSLRMGGNTEAFFGQGTRLTVV.

Written as DNA, the CDR3 is TGTGCCAGCAGCCTCCGAGCCCCGGGGATGAACACTGAAGCTTTCTTT. Translating it yields CASSLRAPGMNTEAFF. The chain joins TRBV5-6 to TRBJ1-1, with D unclear. CDR3 length equals 16 residues. In germline, CDR1 is SGHDT, CDR2 YYEEEE. The V and J ends lost 4 bases and 0 bases respectively, with 16 bases between them.

This chain links TRBV7-2 with TRBJ1-4; 9 bases are a match to TRBD1. The V gene's germline CDR1 is SGHTA and CDR2 FQGNSA. The CDR3 sequence is 16 residues long. Trimming took 2 bases from V and 7 from J; bases not matched to a gene: 8. CDR3: CASSLHTGTGFEKLFF. DNA of the CDR3: TGTGCCAGCAGCTTACACACCGGGACAGGGTTTGAAAAACTGTTTTTT.

The J gene is TRBJ2-1, the V gene TRBV9; the match to TRBD2 covers 9 bases. Germline assignment: CDR1 SGDLS and CDR2 YYNGEE. With 4 bases clipped from V and 3 bases from J, the junction kept 8 bases outside the gene matches. This CDR3 has 16 residues. This CDR3 reads CASSIIPSGNYNEQFF. The CDR3 DNA follows: TGTGCCAGCAGCATTATTCCTAGCGGGAACTACAATGAGCAGTTCTTC.

This chain connects TRBV19 to TRBJ2-5; the match to TRBD1 covers 7 bases. V trimming: 5 bases; J trimming: 5 bases; junction bases outside the gene matches: 14. The germline CDR1 and CDR2 sequences are LNHDA and SQIVND (reference sequence). The CDR3 covers 16 residues. The CDR3 region is CASSFFGTAGRETQYF. In DNA form, the CDR3 reads TGTGCCAGTAGTTTCTTCGGGACAGCCGGAAGGGAGACCCAGTACTTC. The full variable domain, its missing parts supplied by reference TRBV19 and TRBJ2-5, is DGGITQSPKYLFRKEGQNVTLSCEQNLNHDAMYWYRQDPGQGLRLIYYSQIVNDFQKGDIAEGYSVSREKKESFPLTVTSAQKNPTAFYLCASSFFGTAGRETQYFGPGTRLLVL.

The chain combines TRBV28 with TRBJ2-7; possibly TRBD1 for D (5 bases). Trimming took off 2 bases at V and 5 bases at J, with 13 bases between the two ends. Germline-derived CDR1 and CDR2 are MDHEN and SYDVKM. The CDR3 sequence is 14 residues long. CDR3 sequence reads: CASSLQGTVHEQYF. CDR3 nucleotides: TGTGCCAGCAGTTTACAGGGTACAGTCCACGAGCAGTACTTC. The full variable domain, rest sourced from reference TRBV28 and TRBJ2-7, is DVKVTQSSRYLVKRTGEKVFLECVQDMDHENMFWYRQDPGLGLRLIYFSYDVKMKEKGDIPEGYSVSREKKERFSLILESASTNQTSMYLCASSLQGTVHEQYFGPGTRLTVT.

The chain combines TRBV3-1 (or the pseudogene TRBV3-2) with TRBJ2-5; 9 bases agree with TRBD2. Germline V gives CDR1 LGHDT, CDR2 YNNKEL (reference sequence). The CDR3 loop spans 15 amino acids. Trimming at V came to 4 bases and at J to 3 bases, leaving 6 bases not matched to a gene. The CDR3 is CASSLGAGGKETQYF. CDR3 DNA sequence: TGTGCCAGCAGCCTAGGAGCGGGGGGAAAAGAGACCCAGTACTTC.

The chain joins TRBV7-3 to TRBJ2-1, with D perhaps matching TRBD1 (6 bases). Per germline, CDR1 SGHTA and CDR2 FQGTGA. V lost 5 bases to trimming and J lost 5 bases, with 13 bases between them. The CDR3 is made up of 14 amino acids. CDR3 DNA: TGTGCCAGCAGCCTCTCAGGGGCGGACAATGAGCAGTTCTTC. Translated, it gives CASSLSGADNEQFF.

The rearrangement joins TRBV7-9 to TRBJ2-5, with a possible D match to TRBD2 (6 bases). Germline V gene lookup returns CDR1 SEHNR and CDR2 FQNEAQ (reference sequence). Trimming removed 3 bases from V and 2 bases from J, with 16 bases in between. CDR3 size: 16 residues. CDR3 protein: CASSFYVLAWQETQYF. The CDR3 nucleotides are TGTGCCAGCAGCTTTTATGTCCTAGCGTGGCAAGAGACCCAGTACTTC. The full variable domain, completed using reference TRBV7-9 and TRBJ2-5, is DTGVSQNPRHKITKRGQNVTFRCDPISEHNRLYWYRQTLGQGPEFLTYFQNEAQLEKSRLLSDRFSAERPKGSFSTLEIQRTEQGDSAMYLCASSFYVLAWQETQYFGPGTRLLVL.

This chain joins TRBV30 and TRBJ2-5; TRBD1 is a possible D gene (5 bases). V dropped 2 bases and J dropped 9 bases, with 7 bases sitting between them. The CDR3 consists of 10 residues. Germline lookup yields CDR1 GTSNPN and CDR2 SVGIG (reference sequence). The CDR3 protein is CAWSKGPQYF. CDR3 bases: TGTGCCTGGAGTAAGGGGCCCCAGTACTTC.

The chain couples TRBV28 to TRBJ2-7; the D gene is possibly TRBD1 (6 bases). Trimming pared 3 bases from V and 6 bases from J, leaving 12 bases between. Per the germline V gene, CDR1 is MDHEN and CDR2 is SYDVKM. CDR3 length: 13 residues. CDR3 in amino acids: CASSFRGRREQYF. CDR3 sequence (DNA): TGTGCCAGCAGTTTCAGGGGCAGACGCGAGCAGTACTTC.

This sequence joins TRBV4-2 and TRBJ2-2; TRBD2 aligns across 9 bases. The CDR3 has 14 residues. V lost 4 bases and J lost 7; bases outside the gene matches: 4. Germline CDR1 reads LGHNA; CDR2 reads YNFKEQ. This CDR3 reads CASSRGGEDGELFF. CDR3 DNA sequence: TGTGCCAGCAGCCGCGGGGGGGAGGACGGGGAGCTGTTTTTT.

This rearrangement joins TRBV6-1 to TRBJ1-2; D is ambiguous. This CDR3 has 11 residues. Trimming left V 1 base short and J 8 bases short, with 5 bases between. CDR1 is MNHNS and CDR2 is SASEGT in the germline V gene. The CDR3 coding sequence is TGTGCCAGCAGTGAAGTCAGGGGCTACACCTTC. This codes for CASSEVRGYTF.

The chain joins TRBV6-5 to TRBJ1-3; a weak D match, TRBD1 (5 bases). The ends were cut back, 6 bases at V and 1 base at J, with 10 bases in the middle. CDR1 is MNHEY and CDR2 is SVGAGI in the germline V gene. CDR3 length equals 14 residues. The CDR3 DNA sequence: TGTGCCAGCAGCCTACAGGTGTCTGGAAACACCATATATTTT. Its translation: CASSLQVSGNTIYF.

The chain carries TRBV3-1 (or the pseudogene TRBV3-2) and TRBJ1-5; D unclear. V lost 0 bases to trimming and J lost 3 bases, with 9 bases between them. Germline CDR1 and CDR2: LGHDT and YNNKEL (reference sequence). The CDR3 covers 15 residues. The CDR3 DNA reads TGTGCCAGCAGCCAAGATCTACAGTACAATCAGCCCCAGCATTTT. Translation: CASSQDLQYNQPQHF.

This chain connects TRBV24-1 to TRBJ2-2; 10 positions agree with TRBD2. V lost 7 bases to trimming and J lost 1 base; unmatched junction nucleotides: 5. Germline CDR1 and CDR2: KGHDR and SFDVKD. The length of the CDR3 is 16 residues. CDR3 residues: CATSPSGSGNTGELFF. The CDR3 DNA sequence: TGTGCCACCAGCCCTAGCGGGAGTGGGAACACCGGGGAGCTGTTTTTT.

The chain links TRBV5-4 to TRBJ2-7; TRBD2 aligns across 8 bases. Germline V lookup: CDR1 SGHNT, CDR2 YYREEE (reference sequence). The CDR3 contains 17 residues. With V trimmed by 7 bases and J by 7 bases, 22 bases remained unmatched. DNA for the CDR3: TGTGCCAGCGCCGACGGCGGGAGGCCACTTCCTACGAGAGAGCAGTACTTC. Protein: CASADGGRPLPTREQYF.

This clone was seen a handful of times. The chain combines TRBV19 with TRBJ2-1; D possibly corresponds to TRBD1 (5 bases). V was cut by 3 bases and J by 0 bases, with 6 bases left in between. Germline loops: CDR1 LNHDA, CDR2 SQIVND (reference sequence). This CDR3 is 14 amino acids long. The CDR3 is CASSMQGSYNEQFF. CDR3 DNA sequence: TGTGCCAGTAGTATGCAGGGCTCCTACAATGAGCAGTTCTTC.